A selection of T cell receptor beta chains follows, all from one sample in a study of cytomegalovirus exposure and HLA in healthy donors. The method was immunoSEQ multiplex PCR; TCRdb's version includes in-frame clones alone and lacks a portion of them. The table has some 38,000 clones, almost 70% seen once. What was sequenced was PBMCs. The receptor source for this set is a man in his forties in good health and CMV-seronegative. The CDR3 runs from the conserved cysteine through the conserved F or W. The order of the fields is clone size, J gene, D gene, V gene, CDR3 protein, CDR3 DNA. D genes are given only for firm matches. A row's size may be missing; if present it is once, few, many or a size class.

>once|TRBJ1-3|NA|TRBV4-1
CASSQHGGEPTIYF
TGCGCCAGCAGCCAACACGGCGGAGAGCCCACCATATATTTT
>NA|TRBJ2-5|NA|TRBV25-1
CASSDQGRYQETQYF
TGTGCCAGCAGTGACCAGGGGCGATACCAAGAGACCCAGTACTTC
>NA|TRBJ1-6|TRBD1|TRBV28
CASIVDRSANSPLHF
TGTGCCAGCATCGTGGACAGGTCGGCCAATTCACCCCTCCACTTT
>NA|TRBJ2-7|TRBD1|TRBV7-9
CAILAGGSWGDEQYF
TGTGCCATCCTGGCAGGGGGTTCTTGGGGTGACGAGCAGTACTTC
>once|TRBJ2-3|NA|TRBV9
CASSPQGPTDTQYF
TGTGCCAGCAGCCCTCAGGGGCCGACAGATACGCAGTATTTT
>NA|TRBJ2-3|TRBD2|TRBV4-1
CASSQPGLAGGATDTQYF
TGCGCCAGCAGCCAACCGGGACTAGCGGGGGGGGCCACAGATACGCAGTATTTT
>NA|TRBJ1-2|NA|TRBV29-1
CSGSDSYGYTF
TGCAGCGGGAGCGACAGCTATGGCTACACCTTC
>NA|TRBJ2-5|TRBD1|TRBV7-2
CASSLYSGGGETQYF
TGTGCCAGCAGCTTATACTCAGGGGGCGGCGAGACCCAGTACTTC
>once|TRBJ2-2|NA|TRBV27
CASSPPGGELFF
TGTGCCAGCAGTCCCCCGGGGGGGGAGCTGTTTTTT
>few|TRBJ2-3|NA|TRBV28
CASSFISGTDTQYF
TGTGCCAGCAGTTTCATCTCGGGGACAGATACGCAGTATTTT
>NA|TRBJ1-6|NA|TRBV6-1
CASSEAGHSTGSYNSPLHF
TGTGCCAGCAGTGAAGCGGGACACTCGACGGGCTCCTATAATTCACCCCTCCACTTT
>NA|TRBJ1-5|NA|TRBV6-6
CATGKAGEVQPQHF
TGTGCCACAGGGAAAGCGGGTGAGGTTCAGCCCCAGCATTTT
>NA|TRBJ2-6|TRBD1|TRBV5-6
CASSYLQGAGANVLTF
TGTGCCAGCAGCTACCTACAGGGGGCTGGGGCCAACGTCCTGACTTTC
>few|TRBJ1-5|NA|TRBV7-9
CASSQGRNQPQHF
TGTGCCAGCAGCCAGGGTCGCAATCAGCCCCAGCATTTT
>NA|TRBJ1-2|NA|TRBV30
CAWSAAAGTTNYGYTF
TGTGCCTGGAGTGCCGCGGCAGGGACTACTAACTATGGCTACACCTTC
>NA|TRBJ1-1|NA|TRBV19
CASSIAGTEAFF
TGTGCCAGTAGTATAGCGGGGACTGAAGCTTTCTTT
>NA|TRBJ1-1|TRBD1|TRBV30
CAWTKDRGTEAFF
TGTGCCTGGACCAAGGACAGGGGCACTGAAGCTTTCTTT
>once|TRBJ2-1|TRBD1|TRBV30
CAFAAGTVNNEQFF
TGTGCCTTTGCCGCCGGGACAGTTAACAATGAGCAGTTCTTC
>NA|TRBJ2-6|TRBD1|TRBV25-1
CASSGTGVQSGANVLTF
TGTGCCAGCAGTGGGACAGGGGTACAGTCTGGGGCCAACGTCCTGACTTTC
>NA|TRBJ2-1|TRBD2|TRBV4-2
CASSHGSGDPNEQFF
TGTGCCAGCAGCCACGGTAGCGGGGATCCGAATGAGCAGTTCTTC
>few|TRBJ2-7|NA|TRBV19
CASNLRQGHEQYF
TGTGCCAGTAACCTCCGGCAGGGCCACGAGCAGTACTTC
>NA|TRBJ2-1|NA|TRBV30
CAWSVGGGARNEQFF
TGTGCCTGGAGTGTTGGTGGGGGGGCCCGCAATGAGCAGTTCTTC
>NA|TRBJ1-2|NA|TRBV9
CASSLGDNRINYGYTF
TGTGCCAGCAGCCTCGGCGATAACAGGATTAACTATGGCTACACCTTC
>NA|TRBJ1-1|NA|TRBV28
CASTSGATEAFF
TGTGCCAGCACCTCAGGGGCCACTGAAGCTTTCTTT
>NA|TRBJ1-1|TRBD1|TRBV30
CAWSGDRTNTEAFF
TGTGCCTGGAGTGGGGACAGGACGAACACTGAAGCTTTCTTT
>NA|TRBJ2-2|NA|TRBV6-1
CASSSQAGNTGELFF
TGTGCCAGCAGTTCACAGGCAGGGAACACCGGGGAGCTGTTTTTT